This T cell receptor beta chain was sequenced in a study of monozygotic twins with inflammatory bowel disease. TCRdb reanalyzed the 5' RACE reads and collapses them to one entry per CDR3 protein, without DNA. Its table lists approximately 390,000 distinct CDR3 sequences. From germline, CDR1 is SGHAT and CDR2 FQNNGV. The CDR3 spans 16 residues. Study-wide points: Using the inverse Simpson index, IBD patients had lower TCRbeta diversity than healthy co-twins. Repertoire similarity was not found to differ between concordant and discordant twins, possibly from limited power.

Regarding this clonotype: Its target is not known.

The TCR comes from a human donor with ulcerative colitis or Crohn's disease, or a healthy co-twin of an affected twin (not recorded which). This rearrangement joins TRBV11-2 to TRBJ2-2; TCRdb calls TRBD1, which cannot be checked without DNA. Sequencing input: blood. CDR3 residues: CASSWGGRTWTGELFF. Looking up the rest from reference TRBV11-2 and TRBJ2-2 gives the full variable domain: EAGVAQSPRYKIIEKRQSVAFWCNPISGHATLYWYQQILGQGPKLLIQFQNNGVVDDSQLPKDRFSAERLKGVDSTLKIQPAKLEDSAVYLCASSWGGRTWTGELFFGEGSRLTVL.